This TCR beta chain originates from a study of blood T cell repertoires in COVID-19. Study in general: Samples representing acute and convalescent COVID-19 were sourced from the United States, Italy and Spain. Sources were T cells, B-cell-depleted T cells, or PBMCs; the material itself was cDNA or gDNA.

Per the original methods: Researchers report that nucleated cell counts were estimated from reference gene primer amplification. Libraries were prepared by immunoSEQ multiplex PCR; TCRdb keeps only in-frame clonotypes and omits some of them. V, J and clone size reflect that table, while D and trimming were determined from the DNA. Here the sample spans over 90,000 clones, about nine tenths being singletons. This clone is a singleton in its sample. V lost 2 bases and J lost 4; bases outside the gene matches: 4. The length of the CDR3 is 14 residues. Germline CDR1 SGHRS, CDR2 YFSETQ. The specimen sequenced was peripheral blood. This clonotype was sampled from a man between 50 and 59 years old with acute or convalescent COVID-19. V gene TRBV5-1 combines with J gene TRBJ2-5; 8 bases match TRBD1. In DNA form, the CDR3 reads TGCGCCAGCAGCTTATCGACAGGGGTAGAGACCCAGTACTTC. Its translation is CASSLSTGVETQYF.